This record covers a single T cell receptor beta chain. The second PCR ran about 6 to 11 cycles with a sample-barcoded 5' primer and J-beta primers. Researchers report that each sample yielded at least 2.5 million CDR3-containing paired-end reads. TCRdb reprocessed the 5' RACE reads with MiXCR, giving one entry per CDR3 protein. The sample lists approximately 400,000 distinct CDR3 sequences, over 45% occurring once. The entry originates in a study of blood T cells in healthy people across ages. Germline V lookup: CDR1 KGHDR, CDR2 SFDVKD. The trim removed 5 bases at V and 1 base at J, leaving 11 bases unmatched. The CDR3 loop spans 20 amino acids.

The chain combines TRBV24-1 with TRBJ2-1, with 15 bases identical to TRBD2. The sample comprised blood. This TCR derives from a man aged 60-69 years in good health. CDR3 sequence reads: CATSAKPGLAGGQSYNEQFF. The CDR3 DNA reads TGTGCCACCAGTGCCAAACCGGGACTAGCGGGAGGACAATCCTACAATGAGCAGTTCTTC.